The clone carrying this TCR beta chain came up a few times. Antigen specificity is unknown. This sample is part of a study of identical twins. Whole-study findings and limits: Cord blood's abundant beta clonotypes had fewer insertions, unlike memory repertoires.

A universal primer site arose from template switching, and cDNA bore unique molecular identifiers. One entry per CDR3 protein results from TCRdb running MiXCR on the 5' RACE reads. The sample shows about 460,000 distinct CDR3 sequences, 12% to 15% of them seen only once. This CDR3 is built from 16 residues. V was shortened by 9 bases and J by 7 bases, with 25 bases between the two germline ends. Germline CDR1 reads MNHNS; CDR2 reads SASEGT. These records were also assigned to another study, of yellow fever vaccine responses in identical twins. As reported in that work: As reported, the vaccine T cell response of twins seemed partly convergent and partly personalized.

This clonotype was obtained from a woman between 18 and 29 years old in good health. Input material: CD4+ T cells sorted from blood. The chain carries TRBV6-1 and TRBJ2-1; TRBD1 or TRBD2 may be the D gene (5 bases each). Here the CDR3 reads CASVGTANLRRNEQFF. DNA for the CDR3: TGTGCCAGTGTGGGGACGGCAAACTTAAGGCGGAATGAGCAGTTCTTC.